Shown below are 2 T cell receptor beta chains from a single sample sequenced in a study of shared clonotypes between healthy human individuals. The protocol was immunoSEQ multiplex PCR, while the TCRdb copy is restricted to in-frame clones and leaves out a portion. This sample carries over a million clones, about 80% of them seen once, and the ten largest clones take 0.5% to 0.65%. Material: memory CD4+ T cells from PBMCs. Indicated subset: CD45RA-negative fraction. The receptors here all came from a man aged 18 to 30 in good health. Some clones in this sample may be carry-over from other donors' samples.

This chain joins TRBV29-1 and TRBJ1-1; D is uncertain. In germline, CDR1 is SQVTM, CDR2 ANQGSEA. V lost 0 bases to trimming and J lost 6 bases, with 14 bases between them. The CDR3 has 14 residues. The CDR3 coding sequence is TGCAGCGTTGAAGATCCATCGGCCAAATCTGAAGCTTTCTTT. It is translated as CSVEDPSAKSEAFF.

The chain links TRBV7-9 to TRBJ2-2; the match to TRBD2 covers 9 bases. The germline V gene has CDR1 SEHNR and CDR2 FQNEAQ (reference sequence). Trimming at V came to 11 bases and at J to 1 base, leaving 14 bases not matched to a gene. The CDR3 extends over 17 amino acids. The CDR3 protein is CARRGDSGSRNTGELFF. In nucleotides, the CDR3 is TGTGCCCGACGCGGGGATAGCGGGAGTAGGAACACCGGGGAGCTGTTTTTT.